This T cell receptor (beta chain) comes out of a study of T cell responses to AZD1222 COVID-19 vaccine. The V gene lost 3 bases and the J gene lost 9 bases, with 13 bases spanning the gap. The CDR3 sequence is 13 residues long. Germline CDR1 MRHNA, CDR2 SNTAGT. Method: immunoSEQ multiplex PCR; TCRdb's copy keeps in-frame clones and lacks some. The repertoire consists of 90,000 to 130,000 clones, with less than 95% occurring once and the leading ten covering about 8.3%. Specimen: peripheral blood, collected on day 0 of AZD1222 vaccination. The chain has TRBV6-4 and TRBJ2-3; D possibly corresponds to TRBD1 (6 bases). The receptor comes from an adult in good health. CDR3 in amino acids: CASSDLDRRTQYF. The CDR3 DNA reads as TGTGCCAGCAGTGATTTAGACAGGCGGACGCAGTATTTT.